Following are 8 T cell receptor beta chains from one sample sequenced in a study of beta chain features in type 1 diabetes. General study points: Type 1 diabetes patients had moderately but significantly shorter TCRB CDR3s in all four CD4+ subsets.

The study reverse transcribed the entire isolated RNA, so it sequenced expressed TCRB transcripts. Assay: immunoSEQ multiplex PCR; the TCRdb copy retains only in-frame clones and omits some. The sample shows 130,000 or so clones, about a sixth of them seen only once. The antigens of these receptors remain unknown. Sequencing was done on a sample of central memory CD4+ T cells from blood. These receptors came from a man in his thirties or forties with type 1 diabetes.

The chain joins TRBV6-5 to TRBJ2-5, with D hard to call. Germline V CDR1 and CDR2: MNHEY, SVGAGI. CDR3 size: 15 residues. The V end was cut by 0 bases, the J end by 1 base, with 9 bases between. The CDR3 sequence is CASSYSKHSQETQYF. In nucleotides, the CDR3 is TGTGCCAGCAGTTACTCGAAACATAGCCAAGAGACCCAGTACTTC.

The table lists this clone with many counts. CDR3 in DNA: TGTGCCAGCAGCTTCGCCGGGCAGCCCCAGCATTTT. Its translation: CASSFAGQPQHF. The rearrangement joins TRBV7-2 to TRBJ1-5; D remains ambiguous. Germline assignment: CDR1 SGHTA and CDR2 FQGNSA. This CDR3 is built from 12 residues. V gave up 3 bases and J gave up 7 bases, with 7 bases separating them.

V is TRBV6-5 and J is TRBJ2-5; tentatively, D is TRBD1 or TRBD2 (5 bases each). Trimming took 11 bases from V and 5 from J, leaving 12 bases between them. The CDR3 is 11 residues long. The germline V gene encodes CDR1 MNHEY and CDR2 SVGAGI. For the CDR3, the DNA is TGTGCCGCCGGGGCCGGGGAGACCCAGTACTTC. Protein product: CAAGAGETQYF.

This chain connects TRBV10-3 to TRBJ1-5; D unclear. The germline gives CDR1 ENHRY, CDR2 SYGVKD. The CDR3 is made up of 13 amino acids. Trimming removed 3 bases from V and 1 base from J, with 4 bases in between. CDR3 sequence reads: CAISEGSNQPQHF. The CDR3 region has the DNA TGTGCCATCAGTGAAGGGAGCAATCAGCCCCAGCATTTT.

This clone was counted a few times. CDR3 nucleotide sequence: TGTGCCAGTAGTATAGATAGGACAGGGGTTTCACCCCTCCACTTT. As protein: CASSIDRTGVSPLHF. This chain uses TRBV19 with TRBJ1-6; 9 bases are a match to TRBD1. The V and J ends lost 0 bases and 9 bases, in that order; junction bases with no gene match: 3. This CDR3 spans 15 amino acids. The germline V gene encodes CDR1 LNHDA and CDR2 SQIVND (reference sequence).

The DNA of the CDR3 is TGTGCCAGCAGCTTTCGCTTAATGAACACTGAAGCTTTCTTT. Translation: CASSFRLMNTEAFF. This sequence joins TRBV7-2 and TRBJ1-1; D gene unclear. V lost 3 bases and J 0 bases, leaving 8 bases between the germline ends. CDR3 length: 14 residues. Germline CDR1 reads SGHTA; CDR2 reads FQGNSA. Full variable domain (outside the CDR3, taken from reference TRBV7-2 and TRBJ1-1): GAGVSQSPSNKVTEKGKDVELRCDPISGHTALYWYRQSLGQGLEFLIYFQGNSAPDKSGLPSDRFSAERTGGSVSTLTIQRTQQEDSAVYLCASSFRLMNTEAFFGQGTRLTVV.

V gene TRBV4-1 combines with J gene TRBJ1-4, with D hard to call. The CDR3 totals 17 residues. V shed 3 bases and J shed 4 bases, with 18 bases lying between them. The V gene's germline CDR1 is MGHRA and CDR2 YSYEKL. The CDR3 spells CASSQVNMGFGNEKLFF. The CDR3 region has the DNA TGCGCCAGCAGCCAGGTGAACATGGGGTTTGGTAATGAAAAACTGTTTTTT.

This clone was detected a few times. Other DNA sequences from this sample encode an identical CDR3 as well. The chain is built from TRBV5-6 and TRBJ2-1; D is unclear. V was clipped by 2 bases and J by 10 bases, with 7 bases between them. This CDR3 has 11 residues. Per germline, CDR1 SGHDT and CDR2 YYEEEE. The CDR3 spells CASSLRVEQFF. The CDR3 DNA sequence: TGTGCCAGCAGCTTACGGGTAGAGCAGTTCTTC.